Below are 9 T cell receptor beta chains sequenced from a single sample in a study of PD-L1 blockade in urothelial cancer (dated by TCRdb to the late 2010s). Libraries were made using the immunoSEQ multiplex PCR assay. As stored in TCRdb, this immuneACCESS dataset retains in-frame rearrangements with V and J assigned. A fraction of the clones does not appear; measured against another copy, unresolved V genes explain less than half of the discrepancy, and the remainder lacks a known reason. The sample table shows 33,000 or so clones, and about four fifths are seen once. Jointly, the top ten make up roughly 7.1% of the sample. The time point label corresponds to: pretreatment peripheral blood. Sequences were derived from PBMCs, sampled around atezolizumab (anti-PD-L1) treatment. The receptors were gathered from a man in his fifties or sixties with urothelial cancer.

The chain has TRBV7-2 and TRBJ2-5; 9 bases are shared with TRBD2. CDR1 and CDR2 from the germline V gene are SGHTA and FQGNSA. Unmatched junction bases numbered 4, after V lost 1 base and J lost 4 bases. The length of the CDR3 is 15 residues. CDR3 amino acids: CASSLVAGGRETQYF. Here the CDR3 DNA reads TGTGCCAGCAGCTTAGTTGCGGGGGGGCGAGAGACCCAGTACTTC.

The V and J genes are TRBV6-5 and TRBJ1-1; D gene uncertain. Trimming took 6 bases from V and 1 from J, leaving 6 bases between them. The CDR3 runs to 12 residues. The germline CDR1 and CDR2 sequences are MNHEY and SVGAGI. The CDR3 nucleotides read TGTGCCAGCAGGCGCCGGAACACTGAAGCTTTCTTT. Translating it yields CASRRRNTEAFF.

This rearrangement joins TRBV10-3 to TRBJ2-1, with 9 bases identical to TRBD2. The germline V gene encodes CDR1 ENHRY and CDR2 SYGVKD. The CDR3 spans 15 residues. V shed 4 bases and J 7 bases; nucleotides not matched to a gene: 8. Here the CDR3 reads CAISGRAGGQNEQFF. The DNA of the CDR3 is TGTGCCATCAGTGGTCGAGCGGGGGGACAAAATGAGCAGTTCTTC.

The chain carries TRBV18 and TRBJ2-5; D is undetermined. Deletions cut 3 bases from V and 4 bases from J, with 9 bases between. Germline values: CDR1 KGHSH, CDR2 LQKENI. This CDR3 is 13 amino acids long. The CDR3 reads CASSPPPGETQYF. The CDR3 DNA reads TGTGCCAGCTCACCCCCCCCGGGAGAGACCCAGTACTTC.

The table lists this clone with a few counts. This rearrangement joins TRBV7-3 to TRBJ2-1, with D possibly matching TRBD2 (6 bases). Trimming took off 5 bases at V and 7 bases at J, with 12 bases between the two ends. The CDR3 is 13 amino acids. Germline CDR1 and CDR2: SGHTA and FQGTGA. The CDR3 loop reads CASSLTRGNEQFF. CDR3 bases: TGTGCCAGCAGCCTCACCCGGGGGAATGAGCAGTTCTTC.

The V gene is TRBV27, the J gene TRBJ1-5, with a tentative D call TRBD1 (6 bases). Germline V lookup: CDR1 MNHEY, CDR2 SMNVEV (reference sequence). The CDR3 has 15 residues. Trimming pared 2 bases from V and 0 bases from J, leaving 8 bases between. The CDR3 nucleotides are TGTGCCAGCAGTTTAAGGGACAATAGCAATCAGCCCCAGCATTTT. It encodes CASSLRDNSNQPQHF.

The V and J genes are TRBV5-6 and TRBJ2-5, with 10 bases matching TRBD2. The V and J ends lost 0 bases and 5 bases, in that order; junction bases with no gene match: 7. The CDR3 extends over 16 amino acids. The germline V gene has CDR1 SGHDT and CDR2 YYEEEE. CDR3 in DNA: TGTGCCAGCAGCTTGGCGTTACTAGCGGGGAGGGAGACCCAGTACTTC. Protein: CASSLALLAGRETQYF.

The chain uses TRBV5-7 and TRBJ1-2; D gene ambiguous. TRBV5-7 is sorted into the ORF group, with uncertain function. This CDR3 spans 16 amino acids. Trimming removed 0 bases from V and 3 bases from J, with 15 bases in between. The CDR3 loop reads CASSLAEDYPHYGYTF. CDR3 nucleotides: TGTGCCAGCAGCTTGGCGGAGGACTACCCTCACTATGGCTACACCTTC.

The rearrangement uses TRBV5-1 and TRBJ1-1, with D possibly matching TRBD1 (5 bases). Germline values: CDR1 SGHRS, CDR2 YFSETQ. V shed 4 bases and J shed 4 bases, with 8 bases lying between them. This CDR3 has 12 residues. The CDR3 coding sequence is TGCGCCAGCAGCCGAGACAGCACTGAAGCTTTCTTT. This codes for CASSRDSTEAFF.